This TCR beta chain was captured in a study of T cell changes during pregnancy in multiple sclerosis. The method was immunoSEQ multiplex PCR; TCRdb's version includes in-frame clones alone and lacks a portion of them. The repertoire holds about 44,000 clones, about 93% seen once, with 0.65% to 0.9% in the top ten. The sequence derives from a female donor with multiple sclerosis, enrolled in a pregnancy study. This specimen consisted of CD4+ T cells from peripheral blood mononuclear cells, obtained before pregnancy.

Here the CDR3 DNA reads TGCGCCAGCAGCTCCTTAGCGGGGGGGGCATACGAGCAGTACTTC. Encoded protein: CASSSLAGGAYEQYF. The V and J genes are TRBV5-1 and TRBJ2-7; 11 bases are shared with TRBD2. Germline CDR1 is SGHRS and CDR2 is YFSETQ. V gave up 3 bases and J gave up 4 bases; unmatched junction bases: 6. The CDR3 is 15 residues long. Supplemented by reference TRBV5-1 and TRBJ2-7, the full variable domain reads KAGVTQTPRYLIKTRGQQVTLSCSPISGHRSVSWYQQTPGQGLQFLFEYFSETQRNKGNFPGRFSGRQFSNSRSEMNVSTLELGDSALYLCASSSLAGGAYEQYFGPGTRLTVT.